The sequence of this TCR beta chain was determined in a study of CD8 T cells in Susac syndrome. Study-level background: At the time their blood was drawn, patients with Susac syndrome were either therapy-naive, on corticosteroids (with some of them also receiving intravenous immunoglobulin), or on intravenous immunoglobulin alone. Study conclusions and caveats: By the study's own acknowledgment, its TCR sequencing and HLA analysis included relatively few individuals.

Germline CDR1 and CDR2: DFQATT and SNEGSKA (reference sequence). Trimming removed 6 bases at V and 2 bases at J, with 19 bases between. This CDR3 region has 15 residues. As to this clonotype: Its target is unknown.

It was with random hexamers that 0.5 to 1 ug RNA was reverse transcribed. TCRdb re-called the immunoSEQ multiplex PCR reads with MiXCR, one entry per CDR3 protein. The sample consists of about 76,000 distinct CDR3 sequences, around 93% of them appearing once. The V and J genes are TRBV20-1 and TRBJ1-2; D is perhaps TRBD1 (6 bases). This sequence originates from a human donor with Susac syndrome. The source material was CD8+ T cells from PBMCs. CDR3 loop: CSAKAGLQGNYGYTF. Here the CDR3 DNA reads TGCAGTGCAAAAGCGGGCCTACAGGGAAACTATGGCTACACCTTC.